This T cell receptor beta chain was profiled in a study of shared clonotypes between healthy human individuals. Study background: A donor's plate count was three for CD4 naive and three for CD4 memory; CD8 naive had two and CD8 memory one.

The germline V gene has CDR1 MNHEY and CDR2 SMNVEV (reference sequence). This CDR3 is 20 amino acids long. Germline trimming cut 3 bases from V and 6 bases from J; bases unmatched to any gene: 17. The genomic DNA of each subset was split evenly across several immunoSEQ plates. In the authors' workflow: ImmunoSEQ sequences covered only the junction and lacked quality scores; filtering therefore differed. TCRdb's table, derived via immunoSEQ multiplex PCR, lists solely in-frame clones and lacks some. The DNA gave D and trimming, while V, J and clone size come from that table. The table lists millions of clones, 85% to 95% of them singletons. To note about this clone: The antigen is unknown.

Points from the study as a whole: Among donors, the sharing of clonotypes was expected to be influenced by sequencing depth.

The rearrangement uses TRBV27 and TRBJ1-6, with 10 nucleotides matching TRBD1. This sequence originates from a man aged 18 to 30 in good health. The sample taken for sequencing was naive CD4+ T cells sorted from blood. The subset is: CD45RA+ positively selected. CDR3 in DNA: TGTGCCAGCAGTTTCCCGAGCGGACAGGGGGGAACGACAGTTAATTCACCCCTCCACTTT. It is translated as CASSFPSGQGGTTVNSPLHF.